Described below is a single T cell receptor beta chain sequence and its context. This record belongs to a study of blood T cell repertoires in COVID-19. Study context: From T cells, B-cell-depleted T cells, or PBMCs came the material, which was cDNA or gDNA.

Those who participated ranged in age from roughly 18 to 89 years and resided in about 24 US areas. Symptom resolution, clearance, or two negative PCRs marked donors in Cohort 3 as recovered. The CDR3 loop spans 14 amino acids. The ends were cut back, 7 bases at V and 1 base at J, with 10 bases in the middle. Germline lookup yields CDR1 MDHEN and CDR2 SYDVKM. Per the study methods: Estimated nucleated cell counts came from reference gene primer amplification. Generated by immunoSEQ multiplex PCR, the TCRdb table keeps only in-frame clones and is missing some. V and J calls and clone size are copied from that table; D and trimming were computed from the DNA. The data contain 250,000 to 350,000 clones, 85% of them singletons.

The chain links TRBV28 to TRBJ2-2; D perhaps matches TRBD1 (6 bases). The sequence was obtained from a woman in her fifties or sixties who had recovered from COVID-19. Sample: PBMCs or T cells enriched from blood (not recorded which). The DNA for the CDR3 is TGTGCCAGCATTGGGGGCTGGAACACCGGGGAGCTGTTTTTT. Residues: CASIGGWNTGELFF.